The entry that follows covers one TCR beta chain sequence. Its specificity is not known. The study ran its PCR with 60 Vbeta and 13 Jbeta primers. The method was immunoSEQ multiplex PCR; TCRdb's version includes in-frame clones alone and lacks a portion of them. Among about 160,000 clones listed, roughly 80% were seen once. Per the germline V gene, CDR1 is LNHDA and CDR2 is SQIVND (reference sequence). V was clipped by 3 bases and J by 3 bases, with 15 bases between them. The CDR3 runs 16 residues. The data are from a study of cytomegalovirus exposure and HLA in healthy donors. Study results and caveats: Sequences of the TCR beta chain were said to predict the HLA-A and HLA-B alleles of most subjects accurately. Roughly even sequencing depth across donors was the assumption behind the presence/absence analyses. With DRB1 most and HLA-C fewest, TCR association rates differed between HLA loci in a later analysis.

V is TRBV19 and J is TRBJ1-5; D is perhaps TRBD1 (5 bases). Material: PBMCs. The sequence came from a woman aged 50 to 60 in good health and CMV-seronegative. The CDR3 bases are TGTGCCAGTAGTATTAGGGCAGGGTCGTTCAATCAGCCCCAGCATTTT. Translation: CASSIRAGSFNQPQHF.